The 29 T cell receptor beta chains reported below all come from one sample, sequenced in a study of blood T cells in healthy people across ages. Sample-barcoded 5' priming and a J-beta primer mix drove a second PCR of roughly 6 to 12 cycles. TCRdb reprocessed the 5' RACE reads via MiXCR and lists one record per CDR3 protein. The table includes over a million distinct CDR3 sequences, roughly two fifths detected once. What was sequenced was blood. These receptors all come from a young woman in good health.

This clonotype appeared a single time. The rearrangement joins TRBV20-1 to TRBJ1-1; 8 bases line up with TRBD1. After removal of 4 bases from V and 0 bases from J, the junction contained 7 bases not matched to a gene. CDR3 length: 15 residues. In germline, CDR1 is DFQATT, CDR2 SNEGSKA (reference sequence). The CDR3 DNA sequence: TGCAGTGCTATTCGGACAGGGCGCATGAACACTGAAGCTTTCTTT. This codes for CSAIRTGRMNTEAFF.

This chain connects TRBV2 to TRBJ1-1; TRBD1 agrees at 9 bases. CDR1 and CDR2 (germline): SNHLY, FYNNEI. V shed 10 bases, J shed 5 bases, and the junction held 8 bases outside the gene matches. The CDR3 sequence is 13 residues long. The CDR3 reads CATGQGRWTEAFF. CDR3 DNA: TGTGCCACGGGACAGGGAAGGTGGACTGAAGCTTTCTTT.

V is TRBV4-3 and J is TRBJ1-4; the D is unclear. V dropped 0 bases and J dropped 1 base, with 0 bases sitting between them. The CDR3 length is 13 residues. Germline V CDR1 and CDR2: LGHNA, YSLEER. The CDR3 sequence is CASSQETNEKLFF. As DNA, the CDR3 is TGCGCCAGCAGCCAAGAAACTAATGAAAAACTGTTTTTT.

The rearrangement joins TRBV7-2 to TRBJ2-3; possible D gene TRBD2, 5 bases. V was pared by 2 bases and J by 6 bases, with 9 bases between. The CDR3 spans 13 residues. Germline V gene sequence: CDR1 SGHTA, CDR2 FQGNSA. The CDR3 DNA reads as TGTGCCAGCAGCTTACCTAGCTCTGATACGCAGTATTTT. This gives the protein CASSLPSSDTQYF.

This clonotype came up a few times. V is TRBV6-2 or TRBV6-3 and J is TRBJ2-1; D ambiguous. Trimming removed 3 bases from V and 8 bases from J, with 8 bases in between. The germline CDR1 and CDR2 sequences are MNHEY and SVGEGT. The CDR3 covers 12 residues. The CDR3 reads CASSYFSHEQFF. The DNA of the CDR3 is TGTGCCAGCAGTTATTTCTCGCATGAGCAGTTCTTC.

This clonotype has more than one count but fewer than ten. This chain links TRBV29-1 with TRBJ2-7; 13 positions match TRBD2. V shed 4 bases, J shed 7 bases, and the junction held 4 bases outside the gene matches. The germline V gene has CDR1 SQVTM and CDR2 ANQGSEA. This CDR3 region has 13 residues. Here the CDR3 DNA reads TGCAGCGTTGTGGGACTAGCGGGATTTGAGCAGTACTTC. This encodes CSVVGLAGFEQYF.

The chain combines TRBV5-1 with TRBJ2-1; unclear D gene. V shed 2 bases and J shed 12 bases, with 12 bases lying between them. This CDR3 comprises 12 residues. Germline lookup yields CDR1 SGHRS and CDR2 YFSETQ. The CDR3 loop reads CASSFDSLSQFF. CDR3 in DNA: TGCGCCAGCAGCTTTGATAGCCTTTCGCAGTTCTTC.

This clonotype came up a few times. V usage is TRBV11-1 and J usage is TRBJ1-1; D gene uncertain. Deletions cut 5 bases from V and 3 bases from J, with 10 bases between. Germline-derived CDR1 and CDR2 are SGHAT and FQDESV (reference sequence). The CDR3 is 13 residues long. CDR3: CASSPRIYTEAFF. CDR3 in DNA: TGTGCCAGCAGCCCAAGGATCTACACTGAAGCTTTCTTT.

The chain couples TRBV4-3 to TRBJ2-7; 9 nucleotides align to TRBD1. J lost 2 bases, V lost 0 bases, and 5 bases had no gene match. The length of the CDR3 is 16 residues. CDR1 LGHNA and CDR2 YSLEER come from the germline V gene. CDR3 DNA: TGCGCCAGCAGCCAAGAGGTCGGGACAGGGCCCTACGAGCAGTACTTC. It specifies CASSQEVGTGPYEQYF.

V usage is TRBV27 and J usage is TRBJ2-3; D is possibly TRBD1 (6 bases). Per germline, CDR1 MNHEY and CDR2 SMNVEV (reference sequence). CDR3 length: 15 residues. The ends were cut back, 5 bases at V and 1 base at J, with 13 bases in the middle. The CDR3 is CASSQIGGGTDTQYF. CDR3 sequence (DNA): TGTGCCAGCAGTCAGATAGGGGGAGGCACAGATACGCAGTATTTT.

This chain uses TRBV11-2 with TRBJ2-7, with 7 bases fitting TRBD1. With V trimmed by 5 bases and J by 12 bases, 22 bases remained unmatched. Looked up from germline, CDR1 is SGHAT and CDR2 is FQNNGV. The CDR3 totals 16 residues. The CDR3 is CASSDLARTGPLRRYF. CDR3 coding DNA: TGTGCCAGCAGCGATTTGGCCCGGACAGGTCCTCTTAGGCGGTACTTC.

A single count supports this clonotype. The chain recombines TRBV10-3 with TRBJ1-2; 8 nucleotides agree with TRBD1. After removal of 10 bases from V and 4 bases from J, the junction contained 8 bases not matched to a gene. The CDR3 totals 13 residues. Looked up from germline, CDR1 is ENHRY and CDR2 is SYGVKD. The CDR3 loop is CATWDRTLYGYTF. CDR3 nucleotides: TGTGCCACCTGGGACAGGACCCTCTATGGCTACACCTTC.

The chain is built from TRBV5-1 and TRBJ2-1, with D possibly being TRBD1 (6 bases). The CDR3 covers 15 residues. V lost 4 bases and J 2 bases, leaving 13 bases between the germline ends. Germline V lookup: CDR1 SGHRS, CDR2 YFSETQ. CDR3 residues: CASSPHRDPYNEQFF. The CDR3 DNA reads TGCGCCAGCAGCCCGCACAGGGACCCCTACAATGAGCAGTTCTTC.

CDR3 residues: CSVAGRRNTEAFF. The CDR3 nucleotides read TGCAGCGTTGCAGGCAGGCGAAACACTGAAGCTTTCTTT. V and J are TRBV29-1 and TRBJ1-1, with D hard to call. Per the germline V gene, CDR1 is SQVTM and CDR2 is ANQGSEA. V lost 4 bases to trimming and J lost 2 bases, with 11 bases between them. The CDR3 length is 13 residues.

The chain links TRBV7-2 to TRBJ2-5, with 9 bases lining up with TRBD2. CDR3 length: 13 amino acids. V trimming: 3 bases; J trimming: 11 bases; junction bases outside the gene matches: 7. Germline V CDR1 and CDR2: SGHTA, FQGNSA. The CDR3 loop reads CASSFSGSRGQYF. CDR3 nucleotide sequence: TGTGCCAGCAGCTTTAGCGGGAGCCGCGGGCAGTACTTC.

This clonotype occurred a few times. This rearrangement joins TRBV7-2 to TRBJ2-5; TRBD1 matches at 8 bases. V lost 3 bases, J lost 11 bases, and 5 bases stayed unmatched. CDR3 length equals 12 residues. CDR1 is SGHTA, CDR2 FQGNSA, per germline. CDR3 DNA sequence: TGTGCCAGCAGCTTGGACAGGGCTGAGCAGTACTTC. Its protein product is CASSLDRAEQYF.

A remark on this clonotype: One junction end disagrees with the germline gene, perhaps due to a read error. The chain joins TRBV20-1 to TRBJ1-4, with D unclear. The CDR3 runs to 13 residues. CDR1 DFQATT and CDR2 SNEGSKA come from the germline V gene (reference sequence). DNA of the CDR3: TGCAGTGCCACGGACGGTCCTAATGAAAAGCTGTTTTTT. Its protein is CSATDGPNEKLFF.

The CDR3 coding sequence is TGTGCCAGCAGCTTCGGACAGGGAAAAACCCTGGGCGAGCAGTACTTC. Its protein product is CASSFGQGKTLGEQYF. The V gene is TRBV7-8, the J gene TRBJ2-7; 8 positions agree with TRBD1. This CDR3 region has 16 residues. V shed 3 bases and J 6 bases; nucleotides not matched to a gene: 13. Germline loops: CDR1 SGHVS, CDR2 FQNEAQ.

CDR3 DNA sequence: TGCGCCAGCAGGAATGGCCGGGGATTAGGCCAAGAGACCCAGTACTTC. Its protein is CASRNGRGLGQETQYF. The chain uses TRBV5-1 and TRBJ2-5; TRBD2 might be the D (5 bases). The V gene's germline CDR1 is SGHRS and CDR2 YFSETQ. CDR3 length: 16 amino acids. The ends were cut back, 5 bases at V and 1 base at J, with 18 bases in the middle.

The gene calls are TRBV7-9 and TRBJ1-4; D gene unclear. V was shortened by 6 bases and J by 8 bases, with 10 bases between the two germline ends. CDR3 length equals 12 residues. Germline lookup yields CDR1 SEHNR and CDR2 FQNEAQ (reference sequence). The CDR3: CASRARTEKLFF. CDR3 nucleotide sequence: TGTGCCAGCAGAGCGAGAACAGAAAAACTGTTTTTT.

This clonotype was counted a few times. J is TRBJ1-1 and V is TRBV3-1; D call uncertain. V shed 4 bases and J shed 7 bases, with 16 bases lying between them. CDR3 length equals 14 residues. In germline, CDR1 is LGHDT, CDR2 YNNKEL (reference sequence). The CDR3 sequence is CASSLAGAGYEAFF. The CDR3 DNA reads as TGTGCCAGCAGCCTCGCAGGCGCCGGGTATGAAGCTTTCTTT.

V gene TRBV4-3 combines with J gene TRBJ1-4, with D possibly matching TRBD1 (5 bases). Deletions cut 5 bases from V and 0 bases from J, with 13 bases between. The length of the CDR3 is 16 residues. CDR1 and CDR2 (germline): LGHNA, YSLEER. CDR3 coding DNA: TGCGCCAGCAGCACCGGGGACCGTGCAACTAATGAAAAACTGTTTTTT. Its protein is CASSTGDRATNEKLFF.

The V and J genes are TRBV18 and TRBJ2-4, with 10 positions matching TRBD1. Germline loops: CDR1 KGHSH, CDR2 LQKENI. This CDR3 is built from 14 residues. With V trimmed by 3 bases and J by 7 bases, 3 bases remained unmatched. CDR3 sequence: CASSPGTGVNIQYF. In DNA form, the CDR3 reads TGTGCCAGCTCACCCGGGACAGGGGTTAACATTCAGTACTTC.

The chain uses TRBV6-5 and TRBJ2-1; 10 positions match TRBD2. The germline gives CDR1 MNHEY, CDR2 SVGAGI. The trim removed 5 bases at V and 15 bases at J, leaving 7 bases unmatched. CDR3 length equals 12 residues. The chain's CDR3 is CASSNLAGALFF. As DNA, the CDR3 is TGTGCCAGCAGTAATCTAGCGGGAGCTCTGTTCTTC.

This clonotype was counted once. The chain employs TRBV5-1 and TRBJ2-7; TRBD2 matches 7 bases. The CDR3 loop spans 15 amino acids. Germline CDR1 is SGHRS and CDR2 is YFSETQ. V shed 0 bases, J shed 2 bases, and the junction held 5 bases outside the gene matches. CDR3 region: CASSLGSGMAYEQYF. CDR3 DNA sequence: TGCGCCAGCAGCTTGGGGAGCGGGATGGCCTACGAGCAGTACTTC.

The CDR3 region is CASSILGQIHRKLFF. The CDR3 DNA reads as TGTGCCAGTAGTATCCTGGGACAGATCCATAGAAAACTGTTTTTT. The chain combines TRBV19 with TRBJ1-4, with 7 bases fitting TRBD1. The germline CDR1 and CDR2 sequences are LNHDA and SQIVND (reference sequence). The V and J ends lost 3 bases and 10 bases, in that order; junction bases with no gene match: 11. The CDR3 consists of 15 residues. Full variable domain (missing parts from reference TRBV19 and TRBJ1-4): DGGITQSPKYLFRKEGQNVTLSCEQNLNHDAMYWYRQDPGQGLRLIYYSQIVNDFQKGDIAEGYSVSREKKESFPLTVTSAQKNPTAFYLCASSILGQIHRKLFFGSGTQLSVL.

The genes are TRBV6-5 and TRBJ1-6; D is undetermined. The CDR3 contains 15 residues. The germline CDR1 and CDR2 sequences are MNHEY and SVGAGI. Trimming shortened V by 1 base and J by 7 bases, and 11 bases separated the two germline ends. CDR3 protein: CASSYFGTHNSPLHF. The CDR3 nucleotides read TGTGCCAGCAGTTACTTTGGAACCCACAATTCACCCCTCCACTTT.

The chain is built from TRBV2 and TRBJ2-5, with a tentative D call TRBD2 (6 bases). The germline V gene encodes CDR1 SNHLY and CDR2 FYNNEI. This CDR3 has 13 amino acids. Trimming left V 4 bases short and J 4 bases short, with 10 bases between. The chain's CDR3 is CASSGGTVETQYF. As DNA, the CDR3 is TGTGCCAGCAGTGGGGGGACTGTAGAGACCCAGTACTTC. Filled out from reference TRBV2 and TRBJ2-5, the complete variable domain reads EPEVTQTPSHQVTQMGQEVILRCVPISNHLYFYWYRQILGQKVEFLVSFYNNEISEKSEIFDDQFSVERPDGSNFTLKIRSTKLEDSAMYFCASSGGTVETQYFGPGTRLLVL.

This chain joins TRBV20-1 and TRBJ2-3, with D maybe TRBD2 (11 bases). V lost 3 bases to trimming and J lost 7 bases, with 29 bases between them. Germline V gene sequence: CDR1 DFQATT, CDR2 SNEGSKA (reference sequence). CDR3 length: 18 residues. The CDR3 sequence: CSARSTGGLAGGGNTQYF. CDR3 coding DNA: TGCAGTGCTAGGTCGACAGGGGGCCTAGCGGGGGGCGGGAATACGCAGTATTTT.